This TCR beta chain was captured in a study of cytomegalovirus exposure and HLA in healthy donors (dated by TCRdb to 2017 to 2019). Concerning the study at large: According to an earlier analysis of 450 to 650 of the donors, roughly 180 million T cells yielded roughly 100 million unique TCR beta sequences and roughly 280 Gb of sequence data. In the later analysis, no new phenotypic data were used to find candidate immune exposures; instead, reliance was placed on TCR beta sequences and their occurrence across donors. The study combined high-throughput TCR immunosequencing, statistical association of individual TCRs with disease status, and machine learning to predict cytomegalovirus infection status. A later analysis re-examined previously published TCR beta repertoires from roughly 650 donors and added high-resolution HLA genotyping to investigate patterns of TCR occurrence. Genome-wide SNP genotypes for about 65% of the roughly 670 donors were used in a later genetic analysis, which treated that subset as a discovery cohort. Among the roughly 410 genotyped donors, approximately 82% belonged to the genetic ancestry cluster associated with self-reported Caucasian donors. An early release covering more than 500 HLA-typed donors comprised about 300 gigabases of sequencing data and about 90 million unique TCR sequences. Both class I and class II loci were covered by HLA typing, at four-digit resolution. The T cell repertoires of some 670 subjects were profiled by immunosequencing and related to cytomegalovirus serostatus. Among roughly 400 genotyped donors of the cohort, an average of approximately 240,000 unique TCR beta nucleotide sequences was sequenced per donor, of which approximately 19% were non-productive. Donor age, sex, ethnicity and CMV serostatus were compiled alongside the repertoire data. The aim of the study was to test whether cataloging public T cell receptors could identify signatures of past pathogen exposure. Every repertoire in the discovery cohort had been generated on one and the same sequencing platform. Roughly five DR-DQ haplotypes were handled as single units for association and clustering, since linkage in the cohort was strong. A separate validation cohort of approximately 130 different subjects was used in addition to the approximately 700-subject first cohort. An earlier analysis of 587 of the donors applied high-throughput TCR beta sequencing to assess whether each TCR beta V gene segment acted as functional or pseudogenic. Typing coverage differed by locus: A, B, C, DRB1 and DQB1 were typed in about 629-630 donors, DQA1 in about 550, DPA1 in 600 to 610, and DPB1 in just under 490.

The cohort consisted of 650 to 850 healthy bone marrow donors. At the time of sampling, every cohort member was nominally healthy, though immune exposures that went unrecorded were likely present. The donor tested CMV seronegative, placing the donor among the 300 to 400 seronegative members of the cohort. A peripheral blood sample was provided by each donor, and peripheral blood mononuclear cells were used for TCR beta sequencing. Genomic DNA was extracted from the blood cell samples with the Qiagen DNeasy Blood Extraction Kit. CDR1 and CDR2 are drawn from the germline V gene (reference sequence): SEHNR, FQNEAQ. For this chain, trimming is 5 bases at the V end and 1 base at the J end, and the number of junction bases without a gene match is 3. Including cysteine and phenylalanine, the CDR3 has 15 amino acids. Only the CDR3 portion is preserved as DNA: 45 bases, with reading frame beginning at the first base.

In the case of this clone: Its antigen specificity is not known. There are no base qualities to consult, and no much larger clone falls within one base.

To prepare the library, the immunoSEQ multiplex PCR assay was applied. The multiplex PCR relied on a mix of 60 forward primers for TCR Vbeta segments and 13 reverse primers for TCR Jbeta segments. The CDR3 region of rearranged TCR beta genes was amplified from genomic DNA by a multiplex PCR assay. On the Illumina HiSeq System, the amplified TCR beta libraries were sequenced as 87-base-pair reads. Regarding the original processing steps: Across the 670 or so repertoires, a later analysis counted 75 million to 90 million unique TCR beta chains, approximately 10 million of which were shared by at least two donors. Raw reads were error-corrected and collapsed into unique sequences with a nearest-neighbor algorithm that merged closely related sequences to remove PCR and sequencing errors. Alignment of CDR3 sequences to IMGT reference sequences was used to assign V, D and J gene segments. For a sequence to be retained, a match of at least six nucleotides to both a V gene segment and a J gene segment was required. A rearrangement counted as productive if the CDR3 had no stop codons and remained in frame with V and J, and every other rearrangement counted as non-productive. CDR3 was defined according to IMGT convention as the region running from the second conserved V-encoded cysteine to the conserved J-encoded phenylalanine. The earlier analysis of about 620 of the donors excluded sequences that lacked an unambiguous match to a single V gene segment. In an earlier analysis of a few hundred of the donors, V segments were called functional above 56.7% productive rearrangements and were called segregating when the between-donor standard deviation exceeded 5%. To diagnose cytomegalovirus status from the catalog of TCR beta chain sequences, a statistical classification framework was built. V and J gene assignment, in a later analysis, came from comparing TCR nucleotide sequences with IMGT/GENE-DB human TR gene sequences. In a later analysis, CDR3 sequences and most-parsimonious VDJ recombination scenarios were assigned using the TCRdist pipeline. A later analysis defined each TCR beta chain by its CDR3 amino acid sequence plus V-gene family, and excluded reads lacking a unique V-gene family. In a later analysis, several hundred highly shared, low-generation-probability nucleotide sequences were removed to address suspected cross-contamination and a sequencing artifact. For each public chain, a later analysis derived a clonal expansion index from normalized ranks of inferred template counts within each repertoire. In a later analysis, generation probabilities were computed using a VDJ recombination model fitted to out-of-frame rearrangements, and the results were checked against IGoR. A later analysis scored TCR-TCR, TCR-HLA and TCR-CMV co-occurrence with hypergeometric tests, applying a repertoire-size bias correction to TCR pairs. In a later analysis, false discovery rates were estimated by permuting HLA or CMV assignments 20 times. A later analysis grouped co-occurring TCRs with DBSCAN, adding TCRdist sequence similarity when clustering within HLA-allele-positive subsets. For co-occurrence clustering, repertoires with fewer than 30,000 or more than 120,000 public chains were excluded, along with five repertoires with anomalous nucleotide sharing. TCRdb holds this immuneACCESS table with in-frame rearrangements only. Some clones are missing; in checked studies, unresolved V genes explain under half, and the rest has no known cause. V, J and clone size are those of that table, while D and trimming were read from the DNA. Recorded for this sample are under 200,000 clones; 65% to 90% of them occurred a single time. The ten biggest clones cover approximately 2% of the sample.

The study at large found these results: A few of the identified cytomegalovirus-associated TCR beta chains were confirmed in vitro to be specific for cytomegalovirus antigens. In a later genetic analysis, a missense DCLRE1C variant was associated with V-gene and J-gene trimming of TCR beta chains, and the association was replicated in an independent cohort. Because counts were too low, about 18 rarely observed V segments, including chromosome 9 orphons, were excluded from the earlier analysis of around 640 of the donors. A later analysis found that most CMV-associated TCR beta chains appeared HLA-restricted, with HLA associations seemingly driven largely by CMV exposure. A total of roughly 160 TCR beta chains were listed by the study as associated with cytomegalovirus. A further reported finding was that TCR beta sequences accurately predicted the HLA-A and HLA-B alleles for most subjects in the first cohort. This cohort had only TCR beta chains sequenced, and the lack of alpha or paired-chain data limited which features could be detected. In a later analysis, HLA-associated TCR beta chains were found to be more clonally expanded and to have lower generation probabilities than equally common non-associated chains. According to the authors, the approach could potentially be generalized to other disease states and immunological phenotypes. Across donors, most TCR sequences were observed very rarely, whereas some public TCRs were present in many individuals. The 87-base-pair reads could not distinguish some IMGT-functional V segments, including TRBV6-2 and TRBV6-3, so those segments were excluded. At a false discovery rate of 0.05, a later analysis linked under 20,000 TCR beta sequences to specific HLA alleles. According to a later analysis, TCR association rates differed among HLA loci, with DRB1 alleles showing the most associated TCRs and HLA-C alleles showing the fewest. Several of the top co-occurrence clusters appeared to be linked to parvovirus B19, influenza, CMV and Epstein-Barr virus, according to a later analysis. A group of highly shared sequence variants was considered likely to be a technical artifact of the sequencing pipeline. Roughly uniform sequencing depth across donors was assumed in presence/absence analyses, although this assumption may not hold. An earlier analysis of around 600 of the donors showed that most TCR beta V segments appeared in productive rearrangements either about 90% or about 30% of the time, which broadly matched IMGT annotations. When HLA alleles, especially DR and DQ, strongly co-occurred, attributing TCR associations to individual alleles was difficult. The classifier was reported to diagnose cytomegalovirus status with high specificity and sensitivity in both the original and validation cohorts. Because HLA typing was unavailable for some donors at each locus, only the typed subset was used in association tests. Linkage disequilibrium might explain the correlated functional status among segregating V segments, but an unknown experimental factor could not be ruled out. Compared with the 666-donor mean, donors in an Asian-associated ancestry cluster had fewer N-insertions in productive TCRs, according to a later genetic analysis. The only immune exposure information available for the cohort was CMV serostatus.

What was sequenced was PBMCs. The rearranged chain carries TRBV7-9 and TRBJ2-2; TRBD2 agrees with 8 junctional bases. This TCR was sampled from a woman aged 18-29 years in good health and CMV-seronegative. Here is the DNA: TGTGCCAGCAGCCCGGGGGGGAAGAACACCGGGGAGCTGTTTTTT. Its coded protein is CASSPGGKNTGELFF. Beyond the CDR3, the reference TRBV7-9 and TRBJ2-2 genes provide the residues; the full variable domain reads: DTGVSQNPRHKITKRGQNVTFRCDPISEHNRLYWYRQTLGQGPEFLTYFQNEAQLEKSRLLSDRFSAERPKGSFSTLEIQRTEQGDSAMYLCASSPGGKNTGELFFGEGSRLTVL.